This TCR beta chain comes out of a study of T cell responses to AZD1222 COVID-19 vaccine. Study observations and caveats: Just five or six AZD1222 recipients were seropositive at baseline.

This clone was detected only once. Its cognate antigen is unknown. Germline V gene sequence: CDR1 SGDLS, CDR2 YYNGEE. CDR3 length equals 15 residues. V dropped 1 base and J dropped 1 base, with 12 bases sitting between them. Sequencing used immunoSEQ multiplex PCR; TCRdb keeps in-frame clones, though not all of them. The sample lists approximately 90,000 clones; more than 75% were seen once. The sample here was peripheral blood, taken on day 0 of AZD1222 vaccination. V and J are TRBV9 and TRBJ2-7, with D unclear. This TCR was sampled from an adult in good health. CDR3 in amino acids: CASSVSQVPSYEQYF. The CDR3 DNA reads TGTGCCAGCAGCGTATCCCAGGTTCCTTCCTACGAGCAGTACTTC.